This TCR beta chain was identified during a study of T cells in localized non-small cell lung cancer. Findings of the study overall: Compared with tumor, uninvolved adjacent lung displayed greater T cell clonality, ranking highest overall. Of the top 100 tumor clones, median around 62 were in adjacent lung, approximately 28 among its top 100. Owing to sequencing of a solitary tumor region, heterogeneity cannot be discounted.

This CDR3 comprises 13 residues. Germline CDR1 reads MRHNA; CDR2 reads SNTAGT. Trimming removed 3 bases from V and 4 bases from J; junction bases left unmatched: 2. Worth noting for this clone: Its matching antigen is unknown.

The repertoire was sequenced with immunoSEQ multiplex PCR; TCRdb's copy has only in-frame clones and lacks some. The sample holds 50,000 to 70,000 clones, approximately 91% seen once. V and J are TRBV6-4 and TRBJ1-1; 7 positions match TRBD1. This TCR was sampled from a man between 40 and 69 years old with stage I lung adenocarcinoma. The source material was peripheral blood, sampled before any cancer treatment. This CDR3 reads CASSEAGGTEAFF. CDR3 sequence (DNA): TGTGCCAGCAGTGAAGCAGGGGGCACTGAAGCTTTCTTT.